One and the same sample provided the 30 T cell receptor beta chains below, sequenced in a study of blood T cell repertoires in COVID-19. Measured with immunoSEQ multiplex PCR; TCRdb has only the in-frame clones, and not every one. The data contain around 200,000 clones, over 80% of them singletons. Sequencing was performed on PBMCs or T cells enriched from blood (not recorded which). The receptor source for this set is a man between 25 and 39 years old who had recovered from COVID-19.

The V gene is TRBV19, the J gene TRBJ1-4; 9 bases align to TRBD1. The V segment lost 6 bases and the J segment 7 bases; nucleotides outside the gene matches: 9. CDR3 length: 15 amino acids. Germline-derived CDR1 and CDR2 are LNHDA and SQIVND (reference sequence). The CDR3 is CASREQGAWAEKLFF. CDR3 bases: TGTGCCAGTAGGGAACAGGGGGCTTGGGCTGAAAAACTGTTTTTT.

J is TRBJ2-1 and V is TRBV9, with D possibly TRBD2 on 6 matching bases. CDR1 is SGDLS and CDR2 is YYNGEE in the germline V gene. With 0 bases removed from V and 8 bases from J, the gap between germline ends came to 9 bases. The CDR3 length is 13 residues. In DNA form, the CDR3 reads TGTGCCAGCAGCGTAGGCGGGGAGGATGAGCAGTTCTTC. It yields the protein CASSVGGEDEQFF.

This chain joins TRBV4-2 and TRBJ2-7; D is unclear. Trimming removed 5 bases from V and 4 bases from J, with 6 bases in between. This CDR3 spans 11 amino acids. CDR1 is LGHNA, CDR2 YNFKEQ, per germline. The CDR3 DNA follows: TGTGCCAGCAGCGCCGGGTACGAGCAGTACTTC. As protein: CASSAGYEQYF.

The chain combines TRBV19 with TRBJ1-5, with 10 positions matching TRBD1. J lost 4 bases, V lost 10 bases, and 7 bases had no gene match. The length of the CDR3 is 14 residues. CDR1 and CDR2 (germline): LNHDA, SQIVND (reference sequence). In DNA, the CDR3 is TGTGCCACTAGGGGACAGGGGTTAAATCAGCCCCAGCATTTT. Amino acid sequence: CATRGQGLNQPQHF.

The rearrangement uses TRBV4-2 and TRBJ2-1; 10 bases line up with TRBD2. V lost 0 bases, J lost 10 bases, and 9 bases stayed unmatched. There are 16 residues in the CDR3. Per the germline V gene, CDR1 is LGHNA and CDR2 is YNFKEQ. CDR3 region: CASSQDSSGSSREQFF. The CDR3 region has the DNA TGTGCCAGCAGCCAAGATTCTAGCGGGAGTTCGCGGGAGCAGTTCTTC.

The chain has TRBV11-2 and TRBJ1-3, with 9 bases identical to TRBD1. Germline V gives CDR1 SGHAT, CDR2 FQNNGV. The length of the CDR3 is 15 residues. The junction had 4 bases not matched to a gene; V was cut back by 4 bases and J by 3 bases. The CDR3 is CASSSQGAVGNTIYF. In nucleotides, the CDR3 is TGTGCCAGCAGCTCACAGGGGGCCGTTGGAAACACCATATATTTT.

The genes are TRBV2 and TRBJ2-5; D is perhaps TRBD2 (5 bases). The length of the CDR3 is 12 residues. Deletions cut 3 bases from V and 7 bases from J, with 9 bases between. Germline-derived CDR1 and CDR2 are SNHLY and FYNNEI. The CDR3 DNA sequence: TGTGCCAGCAGTGATGTGGCGGGGACCCAGTACTTC. Translation: CASSDVAGTQYF.

The chain links TRBV7-9 to TRBJ2-3; the match to TRBD2 covers 12 bases. The CDR3 sequence is 18 residues long. Germline CDR1 and CDR2: SEHNR and FQNEAQ (reference sequence). V lost 2 bases, J lost 1 base, and 7 bases stayed unmatched. DNA of the CDR3: TGTGCCAGCAGCTTAACTAGCGGGGGGCCTCTGGGCACAGATACGCAGTATTTT. As protein: CASSLTSGGPLGTDTQYF.

The chain recombines TRBV6-2 or TRBV6-3 with TRBJ1-2, with 8 nucleotides matching TRBD1. Germline trimming cut 4 bases from V and 2 bases from J; bases unmatched to any gene: 6. Germline V lookup: CDR1 MNHEY, CDR2 SVGEGT. The CDR3 runs to 15 residues. CDR3 residues: CASSFDRGGNYGYTF. In DNA form, the CDR3 reads TGTGCCAGCAGTTTTGACAGGGGTGGGAACTATGGCTACACCTTC.

The chain uses TRBV24-1 and TRBJ1-4, with D possibly matching TRBD1 (5 bases). Trimming removed 3 bases at V and 7 bases at J, with 14 bases between. Germline CDR1 reads KGHDR; CDR2 reads SFDVKD. This CDR3 is 15 amino acids long. The CDR3 coding sequence is TGTGCCACCAGTGATGGGCGACAGTTGAGTGAAAAACTGTTTTTT. Its protein product is CATSDGRQLSEKLFF.

This clone showed up just a few times. V is TRBV19 and J is TRBJ1-6; maybe TRBD1 (6 bases). Trimming left V 1 base short and J 7 bases short, with 8 bases between. This CDR3 is 14 amino acids long. Germline CDR1 reads LNHDA; CDR2 reads SQIVND (reference sequence). Written as DNA, the CDR3 is TGTGCCAGTAGTATAGGGACAGCAAATTCACCCCTCCACTTT. This encodes CASSIGTANSPLHF.

The CDR3 protein is CATSRTAGVYEQYF. The CDR3 coding sequence is TGTGCCACCAGCAGGACTGCAGGGGTCTACGAGCAGTACTTC. The chain is built from TRBV15 and TRBJ2-7, with a possible D match to TRBD1 (6 bases). This CDR3 contains 14 residues. The V end was cut by 3 bases, the J end by 3 bases, with 12 bases between. Germline assignment: CDR1 LNHNV and CDR2 YYDKDF (reference sequence).

The chain joins TRBV27 to TRBJ1-6; D call uncertain. The CDR3 is 17 residues long. The germline V and J ends were trimmed by 3 bases and 0 bases, with 12 bases remaining between them. Germline lookup yields CDR1 MNHEY and CDR2 SMNVEV (reference sequence). CDR3 sequence (DNA): TGTGCCAGCAGTTTTGGGAGAGGAAGCTCCTATAATTCACCCCTCCACTTT. This encodes CASSFGRGSSYNSPLHF.

V is TRBV19 and J is TRBJ2-7, with a weak D call TRBD1 (5 bases). V lost 5 bases and J lost 6, with 17 bases in between. Germline CDR1 LNHDA, CDR2 SQIVND (reference sequence). CDR3 size: 14 residues. DNA of the CDR3: TGTGCCAGTAGTCGGCAGGGTACCCTTGGCGAGCAGTACTTC. It encodes CASSRQGTLGEQYF.

This chain joins TRBV5-1 and TRBJ1-4; no clear D gene. The CDR3 is 15 amino acids. V lost 0 bases and J 4 bases, leaving 10 bases between the germline ends. Germline CDR1 is SGHRS and CDR2 is YFSETQ. The CDR3 DNA is TGCGCCAGCAGCTTGGTAGGGAGCGGTAATGAAAAACTGTTTTTT. Protein sequence: CASSLVGSGNEKLFF.

This sequence joins TRBV7-8 and TRBJ2-2; TRBD1 is a possible D gene (6 bases). The germline V gene has CDR1 SGHVS and CDR2 FQNEAQ. CDR3 length: 16 amino acids. V was trimmed by 2 bases and J by 5 bases, leaving 15 bases between them. CDR3 DNA: TGTGCCAGCAGCTTAAACAGGGTTGGTGATACCGGGGAGCTGTTTTTT. Translation: CASSLNRVGDTGELFF. The full variable domain, rest sourced from reference TRBV7-8 and TRBJ2-2, is GAGVSQSPRYKVAKRGQDVALRCDPISGHVSLFWYQQALGQGPEFLTYFQNEAQLDKSGLPSDRFFAERPEGSVSTLKIQRTQQEDSAVYLCASSLNRVGDTGELFFGEGSRLTVL.

The chain carries TRBV11-2 and TRBJ1-1; 7 nucleotides match TRBD1. V dropped 3 bases and J dropped 10; count of bases not matched to a gene: 8. This CDR3 is 13 amino acids long. The germline CDR1 and CDR2 sequences are SGHAT and FQNNGV. The CDR3 sequence: CASSFRVRDRAFF. The CDR3 DNA reads TGTGCCAGCAGCTTCCGAGTAAGGGACAGAGCTTTCTTT.

This chain links TRBV10-2 with TRBJ1-2; no firm D call. Germline V gene lookup returns CDR1 WSHSY and CDR2 SAAADI. The V end was cut by 0 bases, the J end by 0 bases, with 8 bases between. The CDR3 contains 15 residues. The CDR3 DNA reads TGCGCCAGCAGTGAGTCGATAACAGCTAACTATGGCTACACCTTC. This codes for CASSESITANYGYTF.

The V call is TRBV9, the J call TRBJ1-1, with a possible D match to TRBD1 (5 bases). V lost 3 bases and J 4 bases, leaving 25 bases between the germline ends. Looked up from germline, CDR1 is SGDLS and CDR2 is YYNGEE. The CDR3 is 18 amino acids. The DNA for the CDR3 is TGTGCCAGCAGCGGCGTGCAGGGTAGGGGAGGGGTAGGCACTGAAGCTTTCTTT. Its protein product is CASSGVQGRGGVGTEAFF.

The rearrangement uses TRBV7-9 and TRBJ1-4, with D tentatively TRBD1 (5 bases). Germline loops: CDR1 SEHNR, CDR2 FQNEAQ (reference sequence). Trimming removed 0 bases from V and 5 bases from J, with 13 bases in between. The CDR3 is 16 amino acids. Written as DNA, the CDR3 is TGTGCCAGCAGCTTAGCCCGGACAAGTATAAATGAAAAACTGTTTTTT. This translates into CASSLARTSINEKLFF.

The rearrangement links TRBV13 to TRBJ2-3; 13 nucleotides align to TRBD2. Germline V CDR1 and CDR2: PRHDT, FYEKMQ (reference sequence). Unmatched junction bases numbered 3, after V lost 5 bases and J lost 1 base. CDR3 length equals 16 residues. CDR3 sequence: CASSKGTSGGTDTQYF. The CDR3 region has the DNA TGTGCCAGCAGCAAAGGGACTAGCGGGGGCACAGATACGCAGTATTTT.

The J gene is TRBJ1-2, the V gene TRBV4-3, with 9 bases that match TRBD1. Per germline, CDR1 LGHNA and CDR2 YSLEER. J lost 8 bases, V lost 3 bases, and 7 bases had no gene match. The CDR3 runs 14 residues. This CDR3 is CASSQNTDRGGYTF. DNA of the CDR3: TGCGCCAGCAGCCAGAATACGGACAGGGGAGGCTACACCTTC.

The CDR3 protein is CASSLSSLGLAGSYEQYF. CDR3 nucleotides: TGTGCCAGCAGTTTATCCTCCCTAGGACTAGCGGGCTCCTACGAGCAGTACTTC. This chain links TRBV27 with TRBJ2-7; 11 bases line up with TRBD2. The CDR3 totals 18 residues. Germline trimming cut 0 bases from V and 0 bases from J; bases unmatched to any gene: 7. CDR1 and CDR2 (germline): MNHEY, SMNVEV (reference sequence).

V usage is TRBV6-5 and J usage is TRBJ1-1; D is unclear. Germline V gene lookup returns CDR1 MNHEY and CDR2 SVGAGI. V lost 7 bases and J lost 0, with 9 bases in between. This CDR3 comprises 13 residues. This CDR3 reads CASIEQMNTEAFF. The CDR3 DNA follows: TGTGCCAGCATCGAACAGATGAACACTGAAGCTTTCTTT.

This chain connects TRBV3-1 (or the pseudogene TRBV3-2) to TRBJ1-3; the match to TRBD1 covers 7 bases. From germline, CDR1 is LGHDT and CDR2 YNNKEL (reference sequence). V was pared by 3 bases and J by 4 bases, with 12 bases of the junction left unmatched. CDR3 length: 17 amino acids. CDR3 sequence: CASSQRVAGGGGNTIYF. Written as DNA, the CDR3 is TGTGCCAGCAGCCAGAGGGTGGCAGGGGGAGGAGGAAACACCATATATTTT.

The V call is TRBV30, the J call TRBJ2-2, with 14 nucleotides matching TRBD2. V lost 3 bases and J lost 6; bases outside the gene matches: 0. The CDR3 is made up of 14 amino acids. CDR1 is GTSNPN and CDR2 is SVGIG in the germline V gene (reference sequence). The CDR3 is CAWRGLAGAGELFF. As DNA, the CDR3 is TGTGCCTGGAGGGGACTAGCGGGAGCCGGGGAGCTGTTTTTT. The whole variable domain, remainder taken from reference TRBV30 and TRBJ2-2, is SQTIHQWPATLVQPVGSPLSLECTVEGTSNPNLYWYRQAAGRGLQLLFYSVGIGQISSEVPQNLSASRPQDRQFILSSKKLLLSDSGFYLCAWRGLAGAGELFFGEGSRLTVL.

The chain is built from TRBV19 and TRBJ1-4, with 10 bases matching TRBD1. The V segment lost 6 bases and the J segment 2 bases; nucleotides outside the gene matches: 3. CDR3 length equals 15 residues. Germline CDR1 reads LNHDA; CDR2 reads SQIVND (reference sequence). The CDR3 DNA reads as TGTGCCAGTAGCCCGGGACAGGGGACTAATGAAAAACTGTTTTTT. Protein product: CASSPGQGTNEKLFF.

The V gene is TRBV28, the J gene TRBJ2-1; TRBD2 agrees at 9 bases. With 5 bases clipped from V and 5 bases from J, the junction kept 13 bases outside the gene matches. CDR1 is MDHEN and CDR2 is SYDVKM in the germline V gene. The CDR3 is 17 amino acids. CDR3 sequence (DNA): TGTGCCAGCAGTATACTGAGAATGGGACTAGCCGACAATGAGCAGTTCTTC. Encoded protein: CASSILRMGLADNEQFF.

The V call is TRBV9, the J call TRBJ2-3; the match to TRBD2 covers 11 bases. The CDR3 totals 17 residues. With V trimmed by 0 bases and J by 4 bases, 7 bases remained unmatched. From germline, CDR1 is SGDLS and CDR2 YYNGEE. CDR3 sequence reads: CASSVGSSGGYADTQYF. The DNA of the CDR3 is TGTGCCAGCAGCGTAGGATCTAGCGGGGGGTACGCAGATACGCAGTATTTT.

Concerning this clone itself: Mismatch with germline at one junction end may stem from a read error. This chain connects TRBV6-5 to TRBJ1-3; D may be TRBD1 (6 bases). CDR1 and CDR2 (germline): MNHEY, SVGAGI. The CDR3 runs 16 residues. The CDR3 DNA is TGTGCCAGCAGTTACTCGATTGCAGGGGATGGAGACACCATATATTTT. It yields the protein CASSYSIAGDGDTIYF.